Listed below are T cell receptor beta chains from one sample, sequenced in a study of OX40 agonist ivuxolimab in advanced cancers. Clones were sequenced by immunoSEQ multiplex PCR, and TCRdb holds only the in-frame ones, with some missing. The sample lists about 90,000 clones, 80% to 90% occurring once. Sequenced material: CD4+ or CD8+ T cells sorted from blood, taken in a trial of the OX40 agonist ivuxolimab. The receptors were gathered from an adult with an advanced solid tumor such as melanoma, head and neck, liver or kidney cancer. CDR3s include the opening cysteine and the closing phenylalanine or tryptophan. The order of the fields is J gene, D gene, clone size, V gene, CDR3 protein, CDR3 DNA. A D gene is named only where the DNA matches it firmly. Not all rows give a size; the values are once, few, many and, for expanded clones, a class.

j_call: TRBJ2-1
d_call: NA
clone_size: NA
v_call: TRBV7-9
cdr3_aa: CASSPRDYNEQFF
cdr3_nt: TGTGCCAGCAGCCCCCGGGACTACAATGAGCAGTTCTTC

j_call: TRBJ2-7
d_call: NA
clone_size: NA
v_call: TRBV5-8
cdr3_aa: CASSSYEQYF
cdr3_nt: TGTGCCAGCAGCTCCTACGAGCAGTACTTC

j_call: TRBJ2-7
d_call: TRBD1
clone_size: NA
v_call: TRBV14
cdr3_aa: CASSPLIRDRSYEQYF
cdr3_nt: TGTGCCAGCAGTCCTCTCATCCGGGACAGGAGCTACGAGCAGTACTTC

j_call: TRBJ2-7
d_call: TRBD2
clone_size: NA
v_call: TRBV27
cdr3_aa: CASSLGGSAYEQYF
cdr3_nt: TGTGCCAGCAGTTTAGGCGGGAGCGCCTACGAGCAGTACTTC

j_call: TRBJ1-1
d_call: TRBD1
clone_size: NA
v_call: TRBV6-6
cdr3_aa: CASSYLRGTEAFF
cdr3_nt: TGTGCCAGCAGTTACCTCAGGGGGACTGAAGCTTTCTTT

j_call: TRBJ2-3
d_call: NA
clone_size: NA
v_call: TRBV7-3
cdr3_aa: CASSATGSGTDTQYF
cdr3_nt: TGTGCCAGCAGCGCAACAGGGAGCGGCACAGATACGCAGTATTTT

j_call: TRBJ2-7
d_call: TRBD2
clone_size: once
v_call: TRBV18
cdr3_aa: CASSPLAGEGLEQYF
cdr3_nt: TGTGCCAGCTCACCACTAGCGGGAGAGGGTCTCGAGCAGTACTTC

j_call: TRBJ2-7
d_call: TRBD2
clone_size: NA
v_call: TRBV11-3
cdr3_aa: CASSLSGGSYEQYF
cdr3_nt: TGTGCCAGCAGCTTATCGGGAGGTTCCTACGAGCAGTACTTC

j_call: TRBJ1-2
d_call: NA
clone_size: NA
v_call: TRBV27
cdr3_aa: CASSQRWELVAGYTF
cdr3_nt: TGTGCCAGCAGTCAAAGATGGGAGTTAGTGGCTGGCTACACCTTC

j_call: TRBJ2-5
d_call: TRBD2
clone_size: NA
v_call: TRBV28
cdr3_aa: CASSFGTSGRGETQYF
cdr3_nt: TGTGCCAGCAGCTTCGGGACTAGCGGGAGAGGAGAGACCCAGTACTTC

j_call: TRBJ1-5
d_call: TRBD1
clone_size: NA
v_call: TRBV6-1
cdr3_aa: CASSEGGQGVGQPQHF
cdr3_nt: TGTGCCAGCAGTGAAGGGGGACAGGGGGTGGGTCAGCCCCAGCATTTT

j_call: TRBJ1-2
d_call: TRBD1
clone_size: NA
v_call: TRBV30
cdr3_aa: CAWSRGRGPLHHYGYTF
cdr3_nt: TGTGCCTGGAGCCGAGGTAGGGGGCCCCTCCACCACTATGGCTACACCTTC

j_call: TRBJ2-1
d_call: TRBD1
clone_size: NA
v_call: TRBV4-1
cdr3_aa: CASSHLDRGAYNEQFF
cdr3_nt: TGCGCCAGCAGCCACCTGGACAGGGGAGCCTACAATGAGCAGTTCTTC

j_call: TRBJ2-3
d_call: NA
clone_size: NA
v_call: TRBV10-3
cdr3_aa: CATEASTDTQYF
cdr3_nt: TGTGCCACCGAGGCTAGCACAGATACGCAGTATTTT

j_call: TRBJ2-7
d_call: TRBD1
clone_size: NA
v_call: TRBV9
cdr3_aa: CASSPQTGGYEQYF
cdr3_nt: TGTGCCAGCAGCCCCCAGACAGGGGGCTACGAGCAGTACTTC

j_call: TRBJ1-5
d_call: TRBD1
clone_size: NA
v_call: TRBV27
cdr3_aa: CASSLSPGQGNQPQHF
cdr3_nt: TGTGCCAGCAGTTTATCCCCGGGACAGGGCAATCAGCCCCAGCATTTT

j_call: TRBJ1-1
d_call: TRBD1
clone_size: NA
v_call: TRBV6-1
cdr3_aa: CASSTNRGRTEAFF
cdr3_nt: TGTGCCAGCAGTACCAACAGGGGGCGGACTGAAGCTTTCTTT

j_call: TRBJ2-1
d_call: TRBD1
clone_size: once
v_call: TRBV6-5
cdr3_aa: CASSYPGSGGFNEQFF
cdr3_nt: TGTGCCAGCAGTTATCCCGGGTCAGGGGGATTCAATGAGCAGTTCTTC

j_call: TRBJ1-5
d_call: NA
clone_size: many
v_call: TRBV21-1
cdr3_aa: CASASRDSNQPQHF
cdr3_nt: TGTGCCAGCGCTAGTAGGGATAGCAATCAGCCCCAGCATTTT

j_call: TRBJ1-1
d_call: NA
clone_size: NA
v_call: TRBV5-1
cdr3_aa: CASRSSGERNTEAFF
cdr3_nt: TGCGCCAGCAGGTCCTCAGGGGAAAGGAACACTGAAGCTTTCTTT

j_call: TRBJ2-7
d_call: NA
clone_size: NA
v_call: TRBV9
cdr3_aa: CASSVAGGSSYEQYF
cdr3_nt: TGTGCCAGCAGCGTAGCTGGAGGGAGCTCCTACGAGCAGTACTTC

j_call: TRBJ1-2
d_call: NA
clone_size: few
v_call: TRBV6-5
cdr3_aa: CASSYSGDNYGYTF
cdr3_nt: TGTGCCAGCAGTTACTCCGGGGACAACTATGGCTACACCTTC

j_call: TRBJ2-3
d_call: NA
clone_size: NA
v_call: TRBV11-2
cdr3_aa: CASSRGRPDTQYF
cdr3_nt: TGTGCCAGCAGCCGCGGCCGCCCAGATACGCAGTATTTT

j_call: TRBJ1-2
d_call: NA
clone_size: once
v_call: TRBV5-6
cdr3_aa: CASSYSPGATWNYGYTF
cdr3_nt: TGTGCCAGCAGCTACTCCCCCGGGGCCACGTGGAACTATGGCTACACCTTC

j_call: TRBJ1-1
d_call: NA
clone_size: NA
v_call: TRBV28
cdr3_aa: CASRPTGYDTEAFF
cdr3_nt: TGTGCCAGCAGGCCTACAGGGTACGACACTGAAGCTTTCTTT

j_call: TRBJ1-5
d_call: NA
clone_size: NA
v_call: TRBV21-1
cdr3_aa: CASSTRGGQGARKSNQPQHF
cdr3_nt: TGTGCCAGCAGCACCCGAGGGGGACAGGGGGCGAGAAAAAGCAATCAGCCCCAGCATTTT

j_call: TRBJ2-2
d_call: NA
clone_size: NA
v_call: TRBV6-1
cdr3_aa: CASSELGQGGSTGELFF
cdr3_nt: TGTGCCAGCAGTGAATTGGGGCAGGGTGGTTCCACCGGGGAGCTGTTTTTT

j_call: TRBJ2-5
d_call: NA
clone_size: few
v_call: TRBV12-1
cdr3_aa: CASSYGTSGRPQETQYF
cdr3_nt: TGTGCCAGCAGTTATGGGACTAGCGGGAGACCCCAAGAGACCCAGTACTTC

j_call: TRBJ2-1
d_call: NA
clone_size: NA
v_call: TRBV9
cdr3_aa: CASSVGTAQGNEQFF
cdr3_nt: TGTGCCAGCAGCGTAGGAACGGCACAGGGCAATGAGCAGTTCTTC

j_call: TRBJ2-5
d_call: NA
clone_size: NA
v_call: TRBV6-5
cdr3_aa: CATNREQTQYF
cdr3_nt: TGTGCCACCAACAGGGAACAGACCCAGTACTTC

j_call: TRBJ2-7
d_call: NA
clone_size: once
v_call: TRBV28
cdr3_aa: CASSLGTISYEQYF
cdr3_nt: TGTGCCAGCAGTTTAGGGACAATCTCCTACGAGCAGTACTTC

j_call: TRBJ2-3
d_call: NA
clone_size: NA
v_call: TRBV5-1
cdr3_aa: CASSLAVNAGDTQYF
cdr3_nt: TGCGCCAGCAGCTTGGCCGTTAACGCGGGGGATACGCAGTATTTT

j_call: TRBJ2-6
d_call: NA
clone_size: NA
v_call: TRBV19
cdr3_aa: CASSMYAGANVLTF
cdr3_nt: TGTGCCAGTAGTATGTATGCTGGGGCCAACGTCCTGACTTTC

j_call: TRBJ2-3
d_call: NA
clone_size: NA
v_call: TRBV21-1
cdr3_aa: CASSKDRIDTQYF
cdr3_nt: TGTGCCAGCAGCAAAGATAGAATCGATACGCAGTATTTT

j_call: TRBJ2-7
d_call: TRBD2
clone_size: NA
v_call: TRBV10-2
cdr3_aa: CASTLGTSVHEQYF
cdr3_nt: TGCGCCAGCACCCTCGGGACTAGCGTCCACGAGCAGTACTTC

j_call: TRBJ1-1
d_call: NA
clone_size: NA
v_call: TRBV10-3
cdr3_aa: CAISDRDTEAFF
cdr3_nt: TGTGCCATCAGTGACAGGGACACTGAAGCTTTCTTT

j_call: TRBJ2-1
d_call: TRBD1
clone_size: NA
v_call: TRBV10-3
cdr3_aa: CAISDPPGTGYNEQFF
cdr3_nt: TGTGCCATCAGTGACCCCCCCGGGACAGGGTACAATGAGCAGTTCTTC

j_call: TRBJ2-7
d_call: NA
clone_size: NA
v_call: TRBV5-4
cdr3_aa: CASSLGPLSYEQYF
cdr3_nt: TGTGCCAGCAGCTTGGGACCGCTCTCCTACGAGCAGTACTTC

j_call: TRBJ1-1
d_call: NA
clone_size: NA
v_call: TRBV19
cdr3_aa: CASSTAGKNTEAFF
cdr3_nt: TGTGCCAGTAGTACAGCCGGCAAGAACACTGAAGCTTTCTTT

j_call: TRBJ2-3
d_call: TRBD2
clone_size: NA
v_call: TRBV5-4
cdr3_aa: CASRISGSGTDTQYF
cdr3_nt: TGTGCCAGCAGGATAAGCGGGAGTGGCACAGATACGCAGTATTTT

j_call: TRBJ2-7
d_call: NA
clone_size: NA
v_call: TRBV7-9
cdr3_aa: CASSKGPDGYEQYF
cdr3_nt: TGTGCCAGCAGCAAAGGACCGGATGGCTACGAGCAGTACTTC

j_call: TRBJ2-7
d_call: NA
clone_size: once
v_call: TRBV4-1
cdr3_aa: CASSQGADSYEQYF
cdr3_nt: TGCGCCAGCAGCCAAGGAGCAGACTCCTACGAGCAGTACTTC

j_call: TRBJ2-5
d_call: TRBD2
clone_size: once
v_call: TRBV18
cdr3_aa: CASSQMTSGERRETQYF
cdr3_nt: TGTGCCAGCTCACAGATGACTAGCGGGGAGAGGCGGGAGACCCAGTACTTC

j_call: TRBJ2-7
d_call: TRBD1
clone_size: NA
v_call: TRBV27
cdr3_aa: CASSLSATGGYYEQYF
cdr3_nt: TGTGCCAGCAGTTTATCGGCGACAGGGGGCTACTACGAGCAGTACTTC

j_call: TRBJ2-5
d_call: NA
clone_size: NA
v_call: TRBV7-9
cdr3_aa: CASSFSWAQYF
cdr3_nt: TGTGCCAGCAGCTTTAGCTGGGCCCAGTACTTC

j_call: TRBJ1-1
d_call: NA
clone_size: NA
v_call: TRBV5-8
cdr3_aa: CASSLWSGAFF
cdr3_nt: TGTGCCAGCAGCTTGTGGTCGGGGGCTTTCTTT

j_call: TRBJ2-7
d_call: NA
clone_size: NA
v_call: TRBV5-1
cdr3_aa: CASSLAEAAREAYEQYF
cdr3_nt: TGCGCCAGCAGCTTGGCCGAAGCGGCCAGGGAGGCCTACGAGCAGTACTTC